The present T cell receptor (beta chain) was sequenced within a study of blood T cell repertoires in COVID-19. In the study overall: Acute-phase and convalescent COVID-19 samples originated in the United States, Italy and Spain.

Per germline, CDR1 SGHTA and CDR2 FQGNSA. J gave up 7 bases and V 2 bases, and 3 bases lay outside the gene matches. The CDR3 loop spans 15 amino acids. Authors' analysis steps: Amplification of reference gene primers was used by the study to estimate nucleated cell counts. Profiled with immunoSEQ multiplex PCR; TCRdb holds only in-frame clones, not every one. Clone size and the V and J calls come from that table; the DNA yielded D and trimming. Among 300,000 to 450,000 clones, 85% were seen once, and the ten largest hold approximately 3.7%. The sequencing sample was made of peripheral blood. The chain combines TRBV7-2 with TRBJ2-1, with 12 bases that match TRBD2. The receptor was isolated from a woman aged 18-29 years with acute or convalescent COVID-19. The CDR3 nucleotides are TGTGCCAGCAGCTTACGGCTAGCGGGAGGGAATGAGCAGTTCTTC. It specifies CASSLRLAGGNEQFF.